A selection of T cell receptor beta chains follows, all from one sample in a study of monozygotic twins with inflammatory bowel disease. With the 5' RACE reads reprocessed, TCRdb shows one record per CDR3 protein and no DNA. This listing includes 300,000 to 450,000 distinct CDR3 sequences. Sequencing input: blood. All receptors derive from a human donor with ulcerative colitis or Crohn's disease, or a healthy co-twin of an affected twin (not recorded which). The CDR3 runs from the conserved cysteine through the conserved F or W.

j_call v_call cdr3_aa
TRBJ2-7 TRBV10-3 CAISGQNYEQYF
TRBJ1-5 TRBV3-1 CASSQEPPGTGNQPQHF
TRBJ2-7 TRBV18 CTSSPIQAGEQYF
TRBJ2-3 TRBV6-2/TRBV6-3 CAISRRTDTQYF
TRBJ2-2 TRBV12-3/TRBV12-4 CASSWTEFTMGELFF
TRBJ2-3 TRBV7-9 CASSSSQEDTQYF
TRBJ2-7 TRBV7-2 CASSLEREYEQYF
TRBJ1-1 TRBV6-5 CAGSYGTWMEAFF
TRBJ1-1 TRBV5-4 CASSLTGVLTEAFF
TRBJ2-7 TRBV10-3 CAISEEGTGAYEQYF
TRBJ2-3 TRBV20-1 CSARHSVTDTQYF
TRBJ1-5 TRBV6-6 CASSYLDDYQPQHF
TRBJ2-7 TRBV15 CATSRDPWPYVSEQYF
TRBJ1-1 TRBV29-1 CSVGRENTEAFF
TRBJ2-2 TRBV4-3 CASSQKVIANTGELFF
TRBJ2-7 TRBV7-2 CASSKTGTLYEQYF
TRBJ2-7 TRBV4-1 CASSPLTGLLGHEQYF
TRBJ1-4 TRBV12-3/TRBV12-4 CASSLDRGEEKLFF
TRBJ2-1 TRBV28 CASSLLTGGNNEQFF
TRBJ2-1 TRBV7-2 CASSLDHYNEQFF
TRBJ2-7 TRBV6-5 CASSYSGAGYYEQYF
TRBJ2-7 TRBV11-2 CASSLEFRSRPPSYEQYF
TRBJ2-5 TRBV7-9 CASSLGLSGTSKETQYF
TRBJ2-1 TRBV19 CASVSGAYNEQFF
TRBJ2-7 TRBV5-1 CASSLEQGDGYEQYF
TRBJ2-7 TRBV27 CASSRDTYYEQYF
TRBJ2-2 TRBV9 CASSARGDNTGELFF
TRBJ1-3 TRBV12-3/TRBV12-4 CASTKGRGNTIYF
TRBJ2-3 TRBV7-8 CASSPPRRAQDTQYF
TRBJ1-2 TRBV12-3/TRBV12-4 CASSYWVPGTLGYTF
TRBJ2-7 TRBV6-1 CASSRSRDRATYEQYF
TRBJ2-5 TRBV9 CASSPRQGRETQYF
TRBJ1-1 TRBV20-1 CSSVRGVRQGEAFF
TRBJ2-3 TRBV20-1 CSASPQDTQYF
TRBJ2-7 TRBV7-9 CASSFAWGLGEQYF
TRBJ2-4 TRBV11-3 CASSSGGDKNIQYF
TRBJ2-5 TRBV7-2 CASSLVLAGQETQYF
TRBJ2-5 TRBV6-2/TRBV6-3 CASRPSGVETQYF
TRBJ2-2 TRBV30 CAQHHGTSRTGELFF
TRBJ2-7 TRBV6-2/TRBV6-3 CASISQGRNYEQYF
TRBJ2-3 TRBV4-1 CASSYISGFGTDTQYF
TRBJ2-7 TRBV5-8 CASSLDFFTYEQYF
TRBJ2-5 TRBV4-2 CASSQVAGGLETQYF
TRBJ1-1 TRBV9 CASSVDSKAGGLNTEAFF
TRBJ2-1 TRBV15 CATSRPEGAYNEQFF
TRBJ2-5 TRBV29-1 CSVATGYETQYF